These 25 T cell receptor beta chains were sequenced from one sample in a study of blood T cell repertoires in COVID-19. The repertoire was sequenced with immunoSEQ multiplex PCR; TCRdb's copy has only in-frame clones and lacks some. The data contain 260,000 or so clones, roughly 88% of them singletons. The sample consisted of peripheral blood. The receptors stem from a human donor in a cohort sampled during active COVID-19.

This clone has a handful of counts. This rearrangement joins TRBV10-1 to TRBJ1-5, with 10 bases fitting TRBD1. The CDR3 extends over 15 amino acids. With V trimmed by 4 bases and J by 9 bases, 9 bases remained unmatched. Germline V CDR1 and CDR2: WNHNN, SYGVQD (reference sequence). The CDR3 loop reads CASSGGGQGGGPQHF. Here the CDR3 DNA reads TGCGCCAGCAGTGGGGGTGGACAGGGGGGCGGGCCCCAGCATTTT.

This chain uses TRBV25-1 with TRBJ1-1; a weak D match, TRBD1 (5 bases). This CDR3 is 15 amino acids long. Germline-derived CDR1 and CDR2 are MGHDK and SYGVNS. V lost 2 bases and J 4 bases, leaving 14 bases between the germline ends. The CDR3 is CASSERGKVGTEAFF. The DNA of the CDR3 is TGTGCCAGCAGTGAAAGGGGCAAAGTGGGCACTGAAGCTTTCTTT.

V gene TRBV18 combines with J gene TRBJ2-7; the match to TRBD2 covers 9 bases. Germline CDR1 and CDR2: KGHSH and LQKENI. CDR3 length equals 14 residues. V lost 6 bases and J lost 2; bases outside the gene matches: 5. The CDR3 DNA sequence: TGTGCCAGCTCGGCTGCGGGGGGGCCCTACGAGCAGTACTTC. The encoded protein is CASSAAGGPYEQYF.

Only one count was recorded for this clone. The rearrangement joins TRBV28 to TRBJ1-2; D possibly corresponds to TRBD1 (5 bases). CDR3 length: 14 amino acids. The ends were cut back, 6 bases at V and 3 bases at J, with 14 bases in the middle. Germline assignment: CDR1 MDHEN and CDR2 SYDVKM. DNA for the CDR3: TGTGCCAGCAGCTTTGGGGCAGTACACTATGGCTACACCTTC. This encodes CASSFGAVHYGYTF.

The genes are TRBV5-1 and TRBJ1-2, with 7 bases identical to TRBD1. This CDR3 has 14 residues. In germline, CDR1 is SGHRS, CDR2 YFSETQ. The J segment lost 7 bases and the V segment lost 1 base, leaving 7 bases of the junction unmatched. CDR3 residues: CASSLTRGRFGYTF. The CDR3 coding sequence is TGCGCCAGCAGCTTGACGAGGGGGCGGTTTGGCTACACCTTC.

V usage is TRBV4-1 and J usage is TRBJ1-2, with 8 bases that match TRBD1. The CDR3 spans 13 residues. V was pared by 6 bases and J by 7 bases, with 7 bases of the junction left unmatched. Per the germline V gene, CDR1 is MGHRA and CDR2 is YSYEKL. In DNA form, the CDR3 reads TGCGCCAGCAGTGACGACAGGGGAGGTGGCTACACCTTC. Amino acids: CASSDDRGGGYTF.

V gene TRBV6-2 or TRBV6-3 combines with J gene TRBJ1-1; 7 bases are a match to TRBD1. The CDR3 runs to 16 residues. After removal of 6 bases from V and 0 bases from J, the junction contained 10 bases not matched to a gene. CDR1 and CDR2 from the germline V gene are MNHEY and SVGEGT. CDR3 coding DNA: TGTGCCAGCAGACCTTCCTACAGGGGAATGAACACTGAAGCTTTCTTT. Amino acids: CASRPSYRGMNTEAFF.

V is TRBV29-1 and J is TRBJ2-7, with 10 bases that match TRBD2. The J segment lost 6 bases and the V segment lost 8 bases, leaving 13 bases of the junction unmatched. This CDR3 contains 14 residues. The germline V gene has CDR1 SQVTM and CDR2 ANQGSEA. The CDR3 DNA follows: TGCAGCTTAGTGGGTGGTAGCGGGGGGCTCGAGCAGTACTTC. Translating gives CSLVGGSGGLEQYF.

This rearrangement joins TRBV6-5 to TRBJ1-1; 7 bases are shared with TRBD1. After removal of 7 bases from V and 4 bases from J, the junction contained 6 bases not matched to a gene. Germline CDR1 and CDR2: MNHEY and SVGAGI. There are 13 residues in the CDR3. The CDR3 DNA reads TGTGCCAGCATCCAGGGGGGTTCCACTGAAGCTTTCTTT. It is translated as CASIQGGSTEAFF.

The V gene is TRBV28, the J gene TRBJ2-7; 14 nucleotides match TRBD2. The CDR3 has 18 residues. Germline V gives CDR1 MDHEN, CDR2 SYDVKM. Trimming removed 6 bases from V and 3 bases from J; junction bases left unmatched: 13. The CDR3 loop is CASSQGLAGVFSGYEQYF. The DNA for the CDR3 is TGTGCCAGCAGCCAGGGACTAGCGGGAGTATTTAGCGGCTACGAGCAGTACTTC.

This rearrangement joins TRBV10-3 to TRBJ1-2; TRBD1 agrees at 8 bases. Trimming took 0 bases from V and 8 from J; bases not matched to a gene: 14. Looked up from germline, CDR1 is ENHRY and CDR2 is SYGVKD. This CDR3 contains 17 residues. The CDR3 here is CAISESRPGTGDAGYTF. The CDR3 DNA follows: TGTGCCATCAGTGAGTCGCGTCCCGGGACAGGTGACGCGGGCTACACCTTC.

This chain links TRBV18 with TRBJ2-7; D perhaps matches TRBD2 (5 bases). Trimming took off 3 bases at V and 0 bases at J, with 9 bases between the two ends. In germline, CDR1 is KGHSH, CDR2 LQKENI. The CDR3 length is 14 residues. The DNA for the CDR3 is TGTGCCAGCTCACCGGAGGCAAGCTCCTACGAGCAGTACTTC. As protein: CASSPEASSYEQYF.

In this sample, this clone turned up once. V gene TRBV4-1 combines with J gene TRBJ2-1; D uncertain. Germline assignment: CDR1 MGHRA and CDR2 YSYEKL. V lost 0 bases to trimming and J lost 7 bases, with 7 bases between them. There are 13 residues in the CDR3. DNA of the CDR3: TGCGCCAGCAGCCAAGACCTATTTAATGAGCAGTTCTTC. It yields the protein CASSQDLFNEQFF.

The rearrangement uses TRBV14 and TRBJ1-5, with D maybe TRBD1 (6 bases). The CDR3 spans 15 residues. Germline V gene sequence: CDR1 SGHDN, CDR2 FVKESK. The V end lost 0 bases, the J end lost 3 bases, and 9 bases lay between the germline ends. The CDR3 loop reads CASSQDRTVNQPQHF. The CDR3, as DNA: TGTGCCAGCAGCCAAGATCGGACAGTCAATCAGCCCCAGCATTTT.

The CDR3 here is CASSVGTGLYPLHF. Here the CDR3 DNA reads TGTGCCAGCAGCGTAGGCACAGGGCTTTACCCCCTCCACTTT. The chain recombines TRBV9 with TRBJ1-6, with D perhaps matching TRBD1 (6 bases). The CDR3 is 14 amino acids. V lost 0 bases, J lost 13 bases, and 14 bases lay in between. CDR1 is SGDLS and CDR2 is YYNGEE in the germline V gene.

The rearrangement joins TRBV6-5 to TRBJ1-5; the D is unclear. This CDR3 is built from 12 residues. V lost 2 bases, J lost 6 bases, and 5 bases lay in between. Looked up from germline, CDR1 is MNHEY and CDR2 is SVGAGI. CDR3 bases: TGTGCCAGCAGTTACGCGGGTCAGCCCCAGCATTTT. It encodes CASSYAGQPQHF.

The V and J genes are TRBV19 and TRBJ1-2; 12 positions agree with TRBD1. Germline V gene data show CDR1 as LNHDA and CDR2 as SQIVND (reference sequence). J lost 7 bases, V lost 7 bases, and 10 bases had no gene match. This CDR3 comprises 15 residues. The CDR3 DNA reads as TGTGCCAGTACCCCCCGGGACAGGGGGCGGGTTGGCTACACCTTC. This gives the protein CASTPRDRGRVGYTF. The variable domain in full, completed from reference TRBV19 and TRBJ1-2, reads DGGITQSPKYLFRKEGQNVTLSCEQNLNHDAMYWYRQDPGQGLRLIYYSQIVNDFQKGDIAEGYSVSREKKESFPLTVTSAQKNPTAFYLCASTPRDRGRVGYTFGSGTRLTVV.

This sequence joins TRBV6-5 and TRBJ2-2, with TRBD1 matching over 9 bases. The V and J ends lost 6 bases and 6 bases, in that order; junction bases with no gene match: 8. Germline-derived CDR1 and CDR2 are MNHEY and SVGAGI. The CDR3 runs 15 residues. CDR3 residues: CASSSGTGRSGELFF. CDR3 in DNA: TGTGCCAGCAGCTCCGGGACAGGGCGATCCGGGGAGCTGTTTTTT.

Notes on this clone: Other DNA sequences in this specimen translate into the identical CDR3. The chain combines TRBV9 with TRBJ2-7; D uncertain. CDR1 SGDLS and CDR2 YYNGEE come from the germline V gene. CDR3 length: 14 residues. V gave up 0 bases and J gave up 0 bases, with 7 bases separating them. Here the CDR3 DNA reads TGTGCCAGCAGCGTAGGAGGAAGCTCCTACGAGCAGTACTTC. It codes for CASSVGGSSYEQYF. The full variable domain, rest sourced from reference TRBV9 and TRBJ2-7, is DSGVTQTPKHLITATGQRVTLRCSPRSGDLSVYWYQQSLDQGLQFLIQYYNGEERAKGNILERFSAQQFPDLHSELNLSSLELGDSALYFCASSVGGSSYEQYFGPGTRLTVT.

The chain has TRBV18 and TRBJ1-5; possible D gene TRBD1, 5 bases. The V end was cut by 2 bases, the J end by 2 bases, with 13 bases between. In germline, CDR1 is KGHSH, CDR2 LQKENI. This CDR3 is 16 amino acids long. For the CDR3, the DNA is TGTGCCAGCTCACCAACGAAGGGGTCGGGCAATCAGCCCCAGCATTTT. Residues: CASSPTKGSGNQPQHF.

The chain links TRBV24-1 to TRBJ2-3, with D possibly matching TRBD2 (6 bases). Germline V lookup: CDR1 KGHDR, CDR2 SFDVKD. The V end lost 9 bases, the J end lost 2 bases, and 11 bases lay between the germline ends. This CDR3 region has 13 residues. The CDR3 protein is CATGRDFTDTQYF. The CDR3 DNA reads as TGTGCCACCGGGCGGGACTTCACAGATACGCAGTATTTT.

The V gene is TRBV14, the J gene TRBJ1-1; D possibly corresponds to TRBD1 (6 bases). The CDR3 extends over 15 amino acids. Germline V gene lookup returns CDR1 SGHDN and CDR2 FVKESK. V lost 4 bases, J lost 3 bases, and 15 bases lay in between. This chain's CDR3 is CASSRLQGWDTEAFF. The CDR3 nucleotides read TGTGCCAGCAGCCGATTACAGGGTTGGGACACTGAAGCTTTCTTT.

This clone was detected only a few times. V and J are TRBV19 and TRBJ1-4; TRBD1 agrees at 7 bases. CDR1 and CDR2 from the germline V gene are LNHDA and SQIVND (reference sequence). This CDR3 has 14 residues. The junction had 6 bases not matched to a gene; V was cut back by 3 bases and J by 8 bases. The CDR3 nucleotides read TGTGCCAGTAGTATCCGACAGGGAGGCGAAAAACTGTTTTTT. Amino acid sequence: CASSIRQGGEKLFF.

This clone showed up just once. The chain employs TRBV2 and TRBJ2-7; TRBD1 aligns across 8 bases. The germline CDR1 and CDR2 sequences are SNHLY and FYNNEI. V lost 10 bases and J lost 3; bases outside the gene matches: 11. The CDR3 has 14 amino acids. The CDR3 sequence: CAKTRGTGIYEQYF. CDR3 coding DNA: TGTGCCAAAACCCGTGGGACAGGCATCTACGAGCAGTACTTC.

The chain employs TRBV15 and TRBJ1-1; D not certain. This CDR3 has 16 residues. CDR1 is LNHNV and CDR2 is YYDKDF in the germline V gene (reference sequence). V lost 3 bases and J 1 base, leaving 15 bases between the germline ends. CDR3 in amino acids: CATSRGLAEQNTEAFF. CDR3 DNA: TGTGCCACCAGCAGGGGTCTTGCGGAACAGAACACTGAAGCTTTCTTT.